One sample yielded the 5 T cell receptor beta chains listed below, sequenced in a study of blood T cell repertoires in COVID-19. Sequencing was performed with immunoSEQ multiplex PCR; in TCRdb, only in-frame clones are kept and a portion is missing. This table holds about 98,000 clones, approximately 86% found once. The sample comprised peripheral blood. The receptors originated from a man aged 50 to 60 with acute or convalescent COVID-19.

The rearrangement joins TRBV10-1 to TRBJ1-5; TRBD1 matches at 9 bases. This CDR3 contains 15 residues. CDR1 and CDR2 (germline): WNHNN, SYGVQD (reference sequence). J gave up 1 base and V 4 bases, and 2 bases lay outside the gene matches. The CDR3 DNA sequence: TGCGCCAGCAGTGCTGGACAGGGGAGCAATCAGCCCCAGCATTTT. Its protein is CASSAGQGSNQPQHF.

The J gene is TRBJ1-5, the V gene TRBV13; tentatively, D is TRBD1 (6 bases). CDR1 is PRHDT and CDR2 is FYEKMQ in the germline V gene (reference sequence). The CDR3 contains 15 residues. Trimming removed 5 bases at V and 5 bases at J, with 16 bases between. CDR3 sequence: CASSARQDGDQPQHF. In DNA form, the CDR3 reads TGTGCCAGCAGCGCCCGACAGGATGGTGATCAGCCCCAGCATTTT. The full variable domain, in which reference TRBV13 and TRBJ1-5 provide the parts outside the CDR3, is AAGVIQSPRHLIKEKRETATLKCYPIPRHDTVYWYQQGPGQDPQFLISFYEKMQSDKGSIPDRFSAQQFSDYHSELNMSSLELGDSALYFCASSARQDGDQPQHFGDGTRLSIL.

This chain connects TRBV5-1 to TRBJ1-1, with D perhaps matching TRBD1 (6 bases). Trimming left V 5 bases short and J 4 bases short, with 15 bases between. This CDR3 spans 14 amino acids. From germline, CDR1 is SGHRS and CDR2 YFSETQ. This chain's CDR3 is CASSYVTGRTEAFF. The CDR3 nucleotides are TGCGCCAGCAGTTATGTAACAGGGCGCACTGAAGCTTTCTTT. The full variable domain, completed using reference TRBV5-1 and TRBJ1-1, is KAGVTQTPRYLIKTRGQQVTLSCSPISGHRSVSWYQQTPGQGLQFLFEYFSETQRNKGNFPGRFSGRQFSNSRSEMNVSTLELGDSALYLCASSYVTGRTEAFFGQGTRLTVV.

The chain couples TRBV7-2 to TRBJ2-1, with 8 bases that match TRBD2. CDR1 is SGHTA, CDR2 FQGNSA, per germline. The CDR3 consists of 17 residues. The V segment lost 4 bases and the J segment 2 bases; nucleotides outside the gene matches: 10. CDR3 residues: CASSSTSGGGAYNEQFF. CDR3 DNA sequence: TGTGCCAGCAGCTCCACCTCGGGAGGGGGGGCCTACAATGAGCAGTTCTTC.

The chain combines TRBV5-5 with TRBJ2-3, with TRBD2 matching over 15 bases. The ends lost 4 bases at V and 1 base at J; junction bases unmatched: 7. Germline-derived CDR1 and CDR2 are SGHKS and YYEKEE (reference sequence). CDR3 length: 18 amino acids. CDR3 bases: TGTGCCAGCAGCGCGGGACTAGCGGGAGGATTGGGCACAGATACGCAGTATTTT. As protein: CASSAGLAGGLGTDTQYF.